This T cell receptor (beta chain) is from a study of CD8+ T cells in alopecia areata. The wider study: Twice daily, treated patients received 5 to 10 mg of oral tofacitinib.

In each case, RNA was isolated and then reverse transcribed into cDNA as the sequencing template. The table came from immunoSEQ multiplex PCR; TCRdb's copy has only in-frame clones and leaves some out. The sample includes about 180,000 clones, approximately 70% of them seen just once. Germline V gene sequence: CDR1 LGHNT, CDR2 FRNRAP. Trimming at V came to 1 base and at J to 0 bases, leaving 3 bases not matched to a gene. The CDR3 runs 16 residues. Peripheral blood, together with lesional scalp punch biopsies, was collected from alopecia areata patients. It was from PBMCs that CD4+ and CD8+ T cells were sorted. In this sample, this clone turned up once.

The clonotype comes from a human donor with alopecia areata. The V and J genes are TRBV12-5 and TRBJ1-5; the match to TRBD1 covers 7 bases. This specimen was CD8+ T cells sorted from blood, taken at week 0. The CDR3 sequence: CASGLGDSYSNQPQHF. The CDR3 nucleotides read TGTGCTAGTGGTTTGGGGGACAGCTATAGCAATCAGCCCCAGCATTTT.